Given below is one T cell receptor (beta chain) in context. This CDR3 has 14 amino acids. This specimen comes from a study of T cell responses to AZD1222 COVID-19 vaccine. Sequencing used immunoSEQ multiplex PCR; TCRdb keeps in-frame clones, though not all of them. The sample records around 150,000 clones, 85% to 90% being singletons. The chain links TRBV21-1 to TRBJ2-7. TRBV21-1 is termed a pseudogene. The source is an adult in good health. This sample comprised peripheral blood, obtained on day 0 of AZD1222 vaccination. The CDR3, as DNA: TGTGCCAGCAGCAAAGTGCCCTTTCTCTACGAGCAGTACTTC. This encodes CASSKVPFLYEQYF.